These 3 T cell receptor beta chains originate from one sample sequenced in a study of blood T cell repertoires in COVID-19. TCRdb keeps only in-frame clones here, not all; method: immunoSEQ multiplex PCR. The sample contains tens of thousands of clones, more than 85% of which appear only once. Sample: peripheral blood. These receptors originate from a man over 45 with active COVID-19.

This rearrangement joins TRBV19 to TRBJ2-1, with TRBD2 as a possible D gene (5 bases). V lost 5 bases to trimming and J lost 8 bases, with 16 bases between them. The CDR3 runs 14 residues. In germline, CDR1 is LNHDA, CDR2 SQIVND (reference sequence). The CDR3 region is CASSLRRSADEQFF. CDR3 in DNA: TGTGCCAGTAGTTTAAGGAGGTCGGCGGATGAGCAGTTCTTC.

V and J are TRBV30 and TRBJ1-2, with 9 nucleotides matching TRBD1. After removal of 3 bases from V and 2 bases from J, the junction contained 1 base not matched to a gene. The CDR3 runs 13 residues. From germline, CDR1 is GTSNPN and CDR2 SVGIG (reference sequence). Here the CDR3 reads CAWRDRGNYGYTF. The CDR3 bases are TGTGCCTGGAGGGACAGGGGAAACTATGGCTACACCTTC.

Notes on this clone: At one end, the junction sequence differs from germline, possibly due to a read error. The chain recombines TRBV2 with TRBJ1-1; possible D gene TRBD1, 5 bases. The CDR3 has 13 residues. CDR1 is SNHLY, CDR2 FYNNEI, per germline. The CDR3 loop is CASSEGAGTEAFF. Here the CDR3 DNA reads TGTGCCAGCAGCGAAGGGGCAGGCACTGAAGCTTTCTTT. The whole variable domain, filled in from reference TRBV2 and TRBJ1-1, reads EPEVTQTPSHQVTQMGQEVILRCVPISNHLYFYWYRQILGQKVEFLVSFYNNEISEKSEIFDDQFSVERPDGSNFTLKIRSTKLEDSAMYFCASSEGAGTEAFFGQGTRLTVV.